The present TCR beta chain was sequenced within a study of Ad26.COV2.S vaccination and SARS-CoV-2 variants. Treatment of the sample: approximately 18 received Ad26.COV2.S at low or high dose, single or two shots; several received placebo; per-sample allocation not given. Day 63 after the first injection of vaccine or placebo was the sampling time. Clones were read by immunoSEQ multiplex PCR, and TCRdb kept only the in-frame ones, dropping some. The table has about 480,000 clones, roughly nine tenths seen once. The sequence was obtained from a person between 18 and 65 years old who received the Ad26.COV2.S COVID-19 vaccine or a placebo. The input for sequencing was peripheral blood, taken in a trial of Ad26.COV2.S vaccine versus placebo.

CDR3 in amino acids: CAISELGSPLHF. The CDR3 DNA is TGTGCCATCAGTGAGTTAGGTTCACCCCTCCACTTT. J is TRBJ1-6 and V is TRBV10-3; no reliable D call. CDR1 ENHRY and CDR2 SYGVKD come from the germline V gene. The CDR3 has 12 residues. The V and J ends lost 1 base and 9 bases respectively, with 4 bases between them.